This is a list of T cell receptor beta chains from one sample in a study of tissue T cells after allogeneic stem cell transplantation. Some clones are missing from TCRdb's copy, which holds only in-frame ones; the method was immunoSEQ multiplex PCR. Of some 860 clones listed, around 39% are singletons. Source: transverse colon tissue, taken at autopsy. These receptors came from a female patient between 40 and 75 years old with steroid-refractory graft-versus-host disease after an allogeneic stem cell transplant. Some T cells here may be from the graft donor. CDR3s leave out the opening cysteine and the closing phenylalanine or tryptophan.

12	TRBV4-1	TRBJ2-3	ASSQGSTQITQY
12	TRBV2	TRBJ2-1	ANSPGLAVDEQF
13	TRBV6-5	TRBJ2-5	ASSILWGGKETQY